This T cell receptor (beta chain) emerged from a study of T cell responses to AZD1222 COVID-19 vaccine. A remark on this clone: Its antigen is unknown.

V lost 1 base and J 1 base, leaving 10 bases between the germline ends. This CDR3 has 15 residues. Per germline, CDR1 KGHSH and CDR2 LQKENI. Findings of the study overall: Spike-specific TCR breadth and depth grew following two AZD1222 doses. Possibly, clonal diversity was underestimated; donors were largely white British and included more females.

Profiling relied on immunoSEQ multiplex PCR, and the TCRdb table lists in-frame clones only, not all of them. The table includes 70,000 to 95,000 clones, roughly 86% detected once. The sample was peripheral blood, taken 28 days after the second AZD1222 dose. The receptor was isolated from an adult who received the AZD1222 COVID-19 vaccine. V and J are TRBV18 and TRBJ2-5; D possibly corresponds to TRBD1 (6 bases). The CDR3 spells CASSPRPGAQETQYF. The CDR3 coding sequence is TGTGCCAGCTCACCACGCCCAGGGGCCCAAGAGACCCAGTACTTC.